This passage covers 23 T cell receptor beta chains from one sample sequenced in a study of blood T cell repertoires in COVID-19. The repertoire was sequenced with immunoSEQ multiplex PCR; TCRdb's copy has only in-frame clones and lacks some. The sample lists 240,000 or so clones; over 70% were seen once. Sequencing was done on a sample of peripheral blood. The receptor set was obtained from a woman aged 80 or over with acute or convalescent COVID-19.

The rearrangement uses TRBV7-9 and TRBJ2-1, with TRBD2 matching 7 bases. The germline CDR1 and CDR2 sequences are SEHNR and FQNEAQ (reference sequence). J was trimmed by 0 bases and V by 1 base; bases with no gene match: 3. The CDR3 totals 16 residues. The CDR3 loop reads CASSLDGGSSYNEQFF. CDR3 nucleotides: TGTGCCAGCAGCTTAGACGGGGGGTCCTCCTACAATGAGCAGTTCTTC.

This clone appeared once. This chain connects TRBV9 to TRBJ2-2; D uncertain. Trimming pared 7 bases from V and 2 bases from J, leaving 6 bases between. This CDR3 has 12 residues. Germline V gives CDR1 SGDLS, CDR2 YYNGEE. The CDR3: CASRDNTGELFF. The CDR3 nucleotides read TGTGCCAGCCGAGATAACACCGGGGAGCTGTTTTTT.

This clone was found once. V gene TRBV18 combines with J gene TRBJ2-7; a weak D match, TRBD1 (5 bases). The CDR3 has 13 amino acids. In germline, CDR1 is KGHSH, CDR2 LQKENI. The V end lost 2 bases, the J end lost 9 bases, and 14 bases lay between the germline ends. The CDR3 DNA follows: TGTGCCAGCTCACCATCGGACACTCGCGGGCAGTACTTC. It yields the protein CASSPSDTRGQYF.

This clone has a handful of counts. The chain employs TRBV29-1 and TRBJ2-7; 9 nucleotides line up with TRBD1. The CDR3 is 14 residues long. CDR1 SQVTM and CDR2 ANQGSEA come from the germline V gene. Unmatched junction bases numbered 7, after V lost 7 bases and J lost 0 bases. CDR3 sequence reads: CSATGTGTSYEQYF. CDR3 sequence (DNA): TGCAGCGCTACCGGGACAGGGACCTCCTACGAGCAGTACTTC.

Here the CDR3 DNA reads TGTGCCAGCAGCTTGGTCGGTGTCGGGGGAGGGAGGACAGATACGCAGTATTTT. As protein: CASSLVGVGGGRTDTQYF. This chain joins TRBV5-6 and TRBJ2-3; TRBD2 aligns across 7 bases. This CDR3 comprises 18 residues. Trimming at V came to 0 bases and at J to 3 bases, leaving 13 bases not matched to a gene. Germline V lookup: CDR1 SGHDT, CDR2 YYEEEE. The full variable domain, in which reference TRBV5-6 and TRBJ2-3 provide the parts outside the CDR3, is DAGVTQSPTHLIKTRGQQVTLRCSPKSGHDTVSWYQQALGQGPQFIFQYYEEEERQRGNFPDRFSGHQFPNYSSELNVNALLLGDSALYLCASSLVGVGGGRTDTQYFGPGTRLTVL.

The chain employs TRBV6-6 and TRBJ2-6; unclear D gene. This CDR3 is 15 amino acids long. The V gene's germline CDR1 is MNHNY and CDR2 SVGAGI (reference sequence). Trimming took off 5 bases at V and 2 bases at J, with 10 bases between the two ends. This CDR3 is CASSPRVTGANVLTF. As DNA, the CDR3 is TGTGCCAGCAGTCCTCGGGTTACTGGGGCCAACGTCCTGACTTTC.

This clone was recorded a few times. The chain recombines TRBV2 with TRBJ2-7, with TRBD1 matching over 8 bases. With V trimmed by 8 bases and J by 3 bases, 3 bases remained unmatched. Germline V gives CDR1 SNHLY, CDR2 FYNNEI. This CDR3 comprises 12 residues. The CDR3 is CASSTGGYEQYF. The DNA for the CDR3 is TGTGCCAGCTCTACAGGGGGCTACGAGCAGTACTTC.

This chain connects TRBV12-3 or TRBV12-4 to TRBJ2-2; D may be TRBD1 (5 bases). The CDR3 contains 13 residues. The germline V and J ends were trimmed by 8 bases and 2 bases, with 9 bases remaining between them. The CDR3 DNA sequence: TGTGCCAGCGGGGCATACAACACCGGGGAGCTGTTTTTT. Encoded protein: CASGAYNTGELFF.

CDR3: CASSLYTTSGYTDTQYF. DNA for the CDR3: TGTGCCAGCAGCCTGTACACGACTAGCGGCTACACAGATACGCAGTATTTT. This chain links TRBV5-6 with TRBJ2-3; TRBD2 aligns across 9 bases. Trimming at V came to 4 bases and at J to 2 bases, leaving 11 bases not matched to a gene. The CDR3 is made up of 17 amino acids. Per germline, CDR1 SGHDT and CDR2 YYEEEE.

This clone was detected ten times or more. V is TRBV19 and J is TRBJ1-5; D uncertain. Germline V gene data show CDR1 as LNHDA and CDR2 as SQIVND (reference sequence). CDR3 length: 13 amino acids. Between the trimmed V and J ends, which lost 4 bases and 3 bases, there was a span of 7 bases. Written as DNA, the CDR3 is TGTGCCAGTAGTACCCGGGACAATCAGCCCCAGCATTTT. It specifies CASSTRDNQPQHF.

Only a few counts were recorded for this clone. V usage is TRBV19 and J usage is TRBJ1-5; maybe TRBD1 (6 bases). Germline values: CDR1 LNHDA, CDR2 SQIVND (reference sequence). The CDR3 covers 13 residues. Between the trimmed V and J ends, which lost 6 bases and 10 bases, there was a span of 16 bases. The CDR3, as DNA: TGTGCCAGTAGCGTAACAGGGTCGGTTCCCCAGCATTTT. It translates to CASSVTGSVPQHF.

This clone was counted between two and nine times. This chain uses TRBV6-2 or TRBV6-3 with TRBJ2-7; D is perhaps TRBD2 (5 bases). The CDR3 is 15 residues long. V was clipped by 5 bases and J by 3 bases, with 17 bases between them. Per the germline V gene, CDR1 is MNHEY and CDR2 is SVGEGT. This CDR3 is CASSIPSQWDYEQYF. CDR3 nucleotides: TGTGCCAGCAGTATCCCTAGCCAGTGGGACTACGAGCAGTACTTC.

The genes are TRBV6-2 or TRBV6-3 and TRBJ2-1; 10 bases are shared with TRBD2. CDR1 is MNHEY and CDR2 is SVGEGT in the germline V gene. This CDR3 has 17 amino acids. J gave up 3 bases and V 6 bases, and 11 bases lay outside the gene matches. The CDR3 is CASSPSTSGVLYNEQFF. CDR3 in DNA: TGTGCCAGCAGCCCTTCAACTAGCGGGGTACTCTACAATGAGCAGTTCTTC.

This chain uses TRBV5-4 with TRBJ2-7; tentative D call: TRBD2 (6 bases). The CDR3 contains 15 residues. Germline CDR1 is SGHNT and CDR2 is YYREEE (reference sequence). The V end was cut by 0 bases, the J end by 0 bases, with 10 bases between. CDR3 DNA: TGTGCCAGCAGCTTGGTAGGAGGGAGCTCCTACGAGCAGTACTTC. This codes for CASSLVGGSSYEQYF.

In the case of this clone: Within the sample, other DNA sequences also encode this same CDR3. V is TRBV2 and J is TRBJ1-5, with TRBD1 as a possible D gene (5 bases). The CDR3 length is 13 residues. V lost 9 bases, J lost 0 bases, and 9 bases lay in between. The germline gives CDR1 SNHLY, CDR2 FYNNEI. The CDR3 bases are TGTGCCAGTAGGGGTTATAGCAATCAGCCCCAGCATTTT. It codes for CASRGYSNQPQHF.

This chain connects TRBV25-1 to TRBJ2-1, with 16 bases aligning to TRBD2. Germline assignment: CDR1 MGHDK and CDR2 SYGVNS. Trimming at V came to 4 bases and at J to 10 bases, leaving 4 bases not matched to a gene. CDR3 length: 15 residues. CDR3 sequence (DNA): TGTGCCAGCAGTGGGCCGGGACTAGCGGGGGGGGAGCAGTTCTTC. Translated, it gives CASSGPGLAGGEQFF.

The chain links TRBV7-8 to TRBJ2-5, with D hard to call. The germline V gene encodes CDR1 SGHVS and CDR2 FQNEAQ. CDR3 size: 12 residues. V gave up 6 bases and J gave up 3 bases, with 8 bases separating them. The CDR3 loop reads CASRRGEETQYF. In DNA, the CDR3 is TGTGCCAGCAGGAGAGGAGAAGAGACCCAGTACTTC.

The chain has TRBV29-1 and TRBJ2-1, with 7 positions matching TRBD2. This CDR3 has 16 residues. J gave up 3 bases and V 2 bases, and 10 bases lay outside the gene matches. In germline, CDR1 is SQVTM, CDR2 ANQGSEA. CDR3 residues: CSVEPSLASLYNEQFF. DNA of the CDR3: TGCAGCGTTGAACCCTCACTAGCGTCCCTCTACAATGAGCAGTTCTTC.

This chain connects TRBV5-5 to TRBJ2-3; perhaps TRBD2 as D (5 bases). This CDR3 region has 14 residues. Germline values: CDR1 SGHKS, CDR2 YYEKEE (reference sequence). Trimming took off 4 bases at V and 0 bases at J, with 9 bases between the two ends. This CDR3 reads CASSARTSTDTQYF. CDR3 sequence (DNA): TGTGCCAGCAGCGCCAGGACTAGCACAGATACGCAGTATTTT.

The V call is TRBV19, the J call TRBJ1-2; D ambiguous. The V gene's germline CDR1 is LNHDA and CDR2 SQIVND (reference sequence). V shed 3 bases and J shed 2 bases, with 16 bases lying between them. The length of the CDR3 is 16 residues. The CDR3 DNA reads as TGTGCCAGTAGTATCGGGAGTGATCGGCGGAACTATGGCTACACCTTC. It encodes CASSIGSDRRNYGYTF.

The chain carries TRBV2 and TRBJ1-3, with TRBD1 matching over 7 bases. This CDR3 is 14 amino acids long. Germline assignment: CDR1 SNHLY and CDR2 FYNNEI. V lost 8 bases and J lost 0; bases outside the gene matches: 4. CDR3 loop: CASGTASSGNTIYF. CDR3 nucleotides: TGTGCCAGCGGGACAGCTAGCTCTGGAAACACCATATATTTT.

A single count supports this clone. The CDR3 region is CASSEWETGTSGAVSTDTQYF. The CDR3 nucleotides read TGTGCCAGCAGTGAATGGGAGACCGGGACTAGCGGGGCCGTTAGCACAGATACGCAGTATTTT. This rearrangement joins TRBV6-1 to TRBJ2-3, with 13 nucleotides matching TRBD2. The J segment lost 0 bases and the V segment lost 2 bases, leaving 14 bases of the junction unmatched. This CDR3 comprises 21 residues. Germline values: CDR1 MNHNS, CDR2 SASEGT.

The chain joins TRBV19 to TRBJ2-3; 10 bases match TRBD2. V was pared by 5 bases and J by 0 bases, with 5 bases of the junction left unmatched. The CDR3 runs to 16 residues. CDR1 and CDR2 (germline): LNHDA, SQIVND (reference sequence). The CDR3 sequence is CASSSTSGASTDTQYF. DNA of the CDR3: TGTGCCAGTAGTTCTACTAGCGGGGCTAGCACAGATACGCAGTATTTT.